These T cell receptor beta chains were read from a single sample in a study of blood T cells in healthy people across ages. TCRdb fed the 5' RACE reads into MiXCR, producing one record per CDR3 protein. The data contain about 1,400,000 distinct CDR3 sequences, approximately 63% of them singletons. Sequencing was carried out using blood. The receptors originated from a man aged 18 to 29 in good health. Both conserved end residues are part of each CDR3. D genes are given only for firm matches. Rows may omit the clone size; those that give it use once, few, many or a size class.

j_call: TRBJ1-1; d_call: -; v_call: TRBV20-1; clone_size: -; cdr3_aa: CSARGYGGLGTEAFF; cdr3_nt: TGCAGTGCTAGGGGGTACGGAGGACTGGGGACTGAAGCTTTCTTT
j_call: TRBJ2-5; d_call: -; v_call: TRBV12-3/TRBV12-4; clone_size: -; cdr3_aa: CASSSPMTQEQYF; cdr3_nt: TGTGCCAGCAGTTCTCCCATGACTCAGGAGCAGTACTTC
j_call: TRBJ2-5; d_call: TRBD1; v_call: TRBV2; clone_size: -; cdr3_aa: CASSGGQGGTKETQYF; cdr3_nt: TGTGCCAGCAGTGGTGGACAGGGGGGAACGAAAGAGACCCAGTACTTC
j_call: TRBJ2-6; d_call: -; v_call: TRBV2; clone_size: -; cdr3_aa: CASSTRSLGSSGANVLTF; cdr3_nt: TGTGCCAGCAGTACACGAAGCCTAGGGAGCTCTGGGGCCAACGTCCTGACTTTC
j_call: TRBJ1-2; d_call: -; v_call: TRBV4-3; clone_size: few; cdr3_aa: CASSRALTGYTF; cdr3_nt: TGCGCCAGCAGCCGGGCCCTGACGGGCTACACCTTC
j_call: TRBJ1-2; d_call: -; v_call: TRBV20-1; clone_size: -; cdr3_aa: CSASWGAGGYTF; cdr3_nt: TGCAGTGCTAGCTGGGGGGCCGGTGGCTACACCTTC
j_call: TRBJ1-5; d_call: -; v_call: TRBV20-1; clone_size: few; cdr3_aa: CSGRTGNQPQHF; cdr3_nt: TGCAGTGGACGGACGGGCAATCAGCCCCAGCATTTT
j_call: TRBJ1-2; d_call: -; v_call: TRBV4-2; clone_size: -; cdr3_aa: CASSQVRTSNYGYTF; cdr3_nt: TGTGCCAGCAGCCAAGTGCGGACGTCCAACTATGGCTACACCTTC
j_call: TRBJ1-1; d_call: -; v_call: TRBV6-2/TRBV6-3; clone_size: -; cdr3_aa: CASRPNMNTEAFF; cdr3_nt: TGTGCCAGCCGACCAAACATGAACACTGAAGCTTTCTTT
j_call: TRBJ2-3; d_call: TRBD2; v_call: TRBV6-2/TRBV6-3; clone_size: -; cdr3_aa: CASSYRAGALDTQYF; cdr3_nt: TGTGCCAGCAGTTACAGAGCGGGAGCCTTGGATACGCAGTATTTT
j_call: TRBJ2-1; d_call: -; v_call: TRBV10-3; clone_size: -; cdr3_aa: CAISESRGLGNEQFF; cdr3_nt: TGTGCCATCAGTGAGTCTCGGGGTTTGGGGAATGAGCAGTTCTTC
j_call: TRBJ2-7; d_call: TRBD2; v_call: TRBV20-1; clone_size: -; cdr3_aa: CSAKISGPSYEQYF; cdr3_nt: TGCAGTGCTAAAATTAGCGGGCCTTCCTACGAGCAGTACTTC
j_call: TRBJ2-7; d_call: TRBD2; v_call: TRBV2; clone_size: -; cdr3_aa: CASSEGSGRVYEQYF; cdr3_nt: TGTGCCAGCAGTGAAGGGAGCGGGAGGGTCTACGAGCAGTACTTC
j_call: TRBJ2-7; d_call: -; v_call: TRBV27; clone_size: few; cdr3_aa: CASSSEIGNSYEQYF; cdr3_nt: TGTGCCAGCAGCTCGGAAATCGGGAACTCCTACGAGCAGTACTTC
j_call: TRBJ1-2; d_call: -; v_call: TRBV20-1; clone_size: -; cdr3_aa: CSARVPDRDGYTF; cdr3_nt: TGCAGTGCTAGAGTCCCCGACAGAGATGGCTACACCTTC
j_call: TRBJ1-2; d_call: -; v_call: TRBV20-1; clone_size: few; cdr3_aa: CSAYQGFGYTF; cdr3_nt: TGCAGTGCTTACCAGGGATTTGGCTACACCTTC
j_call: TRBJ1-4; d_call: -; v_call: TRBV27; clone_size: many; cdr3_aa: CASSLQGGEKLFF; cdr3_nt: TGTGCCAGCAGTCTTCAGGGAGGCGAAAAACTGTTTTTT
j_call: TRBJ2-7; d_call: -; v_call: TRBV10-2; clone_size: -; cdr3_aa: CATKGGYEQYF; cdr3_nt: TGCGCCACTAAAGGAGGCTACGAGCAGTACTTC
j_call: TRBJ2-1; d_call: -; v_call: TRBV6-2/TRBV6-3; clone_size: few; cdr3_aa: CASTGPGTNPYNEQFF; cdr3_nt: TGTGCCAGCACGGGACCTGGGACAAACCCCTACAATGAGCAGTTCTTC
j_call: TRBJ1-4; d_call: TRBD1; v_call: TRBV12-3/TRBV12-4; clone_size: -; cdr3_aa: CASSRTGVAEKLFF; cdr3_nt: TGTGCCAGCAGTAGGACAGGGGTTGCTGAAAAACTGTTTTTT
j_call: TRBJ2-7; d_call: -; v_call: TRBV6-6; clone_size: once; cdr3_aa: CASSYNRPYEQYF; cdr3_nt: TGTGCCAGCAGTTACAATCGACCCTACGAGCAGTACTTC
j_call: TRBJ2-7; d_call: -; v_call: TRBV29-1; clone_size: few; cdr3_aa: CSVMTGSYYEQYF; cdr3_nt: TGCAGCGTGATGACAGGATCTTACTACGAGCAGTACTTC
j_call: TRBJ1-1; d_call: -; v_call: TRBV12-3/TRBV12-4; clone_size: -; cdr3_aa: CASTFMNTEAFF; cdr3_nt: TGTGCCAGCACCTTTATGAACACTGAAGCTTTCTTT
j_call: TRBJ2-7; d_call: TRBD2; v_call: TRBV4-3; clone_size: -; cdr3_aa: CASSHLAGGYEQYF; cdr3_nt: TGCGCCAGCAGCCATCTAGCGGGGGGCTACGAGCAGTACTTC
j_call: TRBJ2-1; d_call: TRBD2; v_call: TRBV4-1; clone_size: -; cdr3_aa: CASSPSLAGGYNEQFF; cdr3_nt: TGCGCCAGCAGCCCCTCCTTGGCGGGGGGGTACAATGAGCAGTTCTTC
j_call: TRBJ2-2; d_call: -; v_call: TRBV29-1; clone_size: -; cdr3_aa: CSVETPGKPGELFF; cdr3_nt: TGCAGCGTTGAAACTCCAGGGAAACCCGGGGAGCTGTTTTTT
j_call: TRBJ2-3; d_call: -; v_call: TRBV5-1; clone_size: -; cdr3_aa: CASYHSADTQYF; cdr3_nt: TGCGCCAGCTACCACTCCGCAGATACGCAGTATTTT
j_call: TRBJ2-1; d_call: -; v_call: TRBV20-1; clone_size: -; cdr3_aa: CSPTFFQQGSYEQFF; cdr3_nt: TGCAGTCCCACATTTTTCCAGCAGGGGAGCTATGAGCAGTTCTTC
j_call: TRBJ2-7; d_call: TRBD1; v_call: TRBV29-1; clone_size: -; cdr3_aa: CSVGQGVNEQYF; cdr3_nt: TGCAGCGTTGGACAGGGCGTCAACGAGCAGTACTTC
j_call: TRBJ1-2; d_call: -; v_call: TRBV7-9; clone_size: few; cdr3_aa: CASSFIDRGYGYTF; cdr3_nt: TGTGCCAGCAGCTTTATAGACAGAGGCTATGGCTACACCTTC
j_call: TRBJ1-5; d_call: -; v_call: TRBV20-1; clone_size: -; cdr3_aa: CSATTPNQPQHF; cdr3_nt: TGCAGTGCTACCACACCTAATCAGCCCCAGCATTTT
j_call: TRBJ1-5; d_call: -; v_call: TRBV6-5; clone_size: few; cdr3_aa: CASSYSSGSNQPQHF; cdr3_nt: TGTGCCAGCAGTTACTCTTCGGGGAGCAATCAGCCCCAGCATTTT
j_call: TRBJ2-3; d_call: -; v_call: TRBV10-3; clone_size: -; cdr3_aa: CVISESGQSTDTQYF; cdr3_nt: TGTGTCATCAGTGAGTCCGGACAGAGCACAGATACGCAGTATTTT
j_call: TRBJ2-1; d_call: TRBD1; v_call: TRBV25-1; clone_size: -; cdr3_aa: CASSEEAGGRSGDPYYNEQFF; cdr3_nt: TGCGCCAGCAGTGAAGAAGCAGGGGGACGGAGTGGGGATCCATACTACAATGAGCAGTTCTTC
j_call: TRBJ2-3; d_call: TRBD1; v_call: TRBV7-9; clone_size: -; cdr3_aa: CASSQAQGRADTQYF; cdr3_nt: TGTGCCAGCAGCCAAGCACAGGGGAGAGCAGATACGCAGTATTTT
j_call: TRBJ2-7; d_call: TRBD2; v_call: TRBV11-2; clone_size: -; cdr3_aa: CASSSERGFSYEQYF; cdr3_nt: TGTGCCAGCAGCTCAGAGCGGGGCTTTTCCTACGAGCAGTACTTC
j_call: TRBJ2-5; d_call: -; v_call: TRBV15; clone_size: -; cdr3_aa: CATSNTREQETQYF; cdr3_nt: TGTGCCACCAGCAACACCCGGGAACAAGAGACCCAGTACTTC
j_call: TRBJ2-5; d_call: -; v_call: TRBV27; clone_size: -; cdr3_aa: CASSFGLTQETQYF; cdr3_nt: TGTGCCAGCAGTTTCGGACTTACCCAAGAGACCCAGTACTTC
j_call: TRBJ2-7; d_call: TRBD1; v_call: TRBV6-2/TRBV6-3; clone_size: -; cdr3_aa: CASSPWGQLYEQYF; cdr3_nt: TGTGCCAGCTCCCCTTGGGGACAGCTCTACGAGCAGTACTTC
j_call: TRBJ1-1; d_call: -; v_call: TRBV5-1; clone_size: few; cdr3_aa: CASGEGAGTEAFF; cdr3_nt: TGCGCCAGCGGGGAGGGCGCCGGCACTGAAGCTTTCTTT